This T cell receptor beta chain was sequenced during a study of beta chain features in type 1 diabetes. This CDR3 spans 16 amino acids. Trimming took 3 bases from V and 7 from J; bases not matched to a gene: 9. CDR1 is SGHAT and CDR2 is FQNNGV in the germline V gene. In this sample, this clone turned up a few times. Its antigen is currently unknown. The whole isolated RNA underwent reverse transcription, so sequencing captured expressed TCRB transcripts. Sequenced naive, central memory and regulatory T cell samples produced an average of roughly 3.6 million reads. The assay was immunoSEQ multiplex PCR, and TCRdb's table has in-frame clones only and misses some. In the table there are about 150,000 clones, over 7.5% of which are singletons. Study-wide points: Sampled from patients, naive, central memory and Treg TCRB repertoires appeared more similar than those sampled from healthy donors.

The sequencing sample was made of central memory CD4+ T cells from blood. This clonotype was sampled from a man between 18 and 35 years old in good health. The rearrangement links TRBV11-2 to TRBJ1-4; TRBD1 matches at 9 bases. CDR3: CASSFQPGQGREKLFF. For the CDR3, the DNA is TGTGCCAGCAGCTTCCAACCGGGACAGGGACGTGAAAAACTGTTTTTT. The complete variable domain, with remaining parts taken from reference TRBV11-2 and TRBJ1-4, reads EAGVAQSPRYKIIEKRQSVAFWCNPISGHATLYWYQQILGQGPKLLIQFQNNGVVDDSQLPKDRFSAERLKGVDSTLKIQPAKLEDSAVYLCASSFQPGQGREKLFFGSGTQLSVL.